Included here is one TCR beta chain sequence, with context. The antigen is undetermined. Per the germline V gene, CDR1 is MGHRA and CDR2 is YSYEKL. V lost 3 bases to trimming and J lost 0 bases, with 15 bases between them. CDR3 length equals 17 residues. The data derive from a study of siplizumab effects on memory and regulatory T cells. Findings of the study overall: Unstimulated subsets were the mapping target of only a minor fraction of alloreactive clones.

Only in-frame clones appear in the TCRdb table, and some are missing; sequencing was by immunoSEQ multiplex PCR. The sample holds some 100,000 clones, 90% to 95% seen once. The V gene is TRBV4-1, the J gene TRBJ1-5; D remains unclear. The receptor comes from a human donor in good health. Sequencing input: Tregs sorted from blood. In DNA, the CDR3 is TGCGCCAGCAGCCATCAGTACAGCAGCTATAGCAATCAGCCCCAGCATTTT. Its translation: CASSHQYSSYSNQPQHF.